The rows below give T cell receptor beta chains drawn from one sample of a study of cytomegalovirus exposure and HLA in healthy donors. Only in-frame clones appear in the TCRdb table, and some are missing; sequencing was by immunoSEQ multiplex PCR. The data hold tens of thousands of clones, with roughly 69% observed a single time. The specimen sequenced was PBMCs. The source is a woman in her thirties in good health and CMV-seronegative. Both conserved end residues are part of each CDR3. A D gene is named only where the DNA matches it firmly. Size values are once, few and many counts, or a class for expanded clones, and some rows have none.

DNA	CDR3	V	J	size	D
TGCGCCAGCAGCTTCGAGAGCTCCTACAATGAGCAGTTCTTC	CASSFESSYNEQFF	TRBV5-1	TRBJ2-1	-	-
TGTGCCAGCAGTGACAGATACGAGCAGTACTTC	CASSDRYEQYF	TRBV2	TRBJ2-7	-	-
TGCAGCGTTGAAGTAGGCGGAACCCCTCGGGAGCAGTACTTC	CSVEVGGTPREQYF	TRBV29-1	TRBJ2-7	-	-
TGTGCCAGCAGCTTGGCAGGGTTTGAAGCTTTCTTT	CASSLAGFEAFF	TRBV11-2	TRBJ1-1	-	-
TGTGCCTGGGCCCGTGGACAAACCGAGCAGTACTTC	CAWARGQTEQYF	TRBV30	TRBJ2-7	few	-
TGTGCCAGCAGTGAAACCACAGGGGGGAGGAACACTGAAGCTTTCTTT	CASSETTGGRNTEAFF	TRBV2	TRBJ1-1	once	TRBD1
TGTGCCAGCAGCCGCCGGACAGTAAATTCACCCCTCCACTTT	CASSRRTVNSPLHF	TRBV5-6	TRBJ1-6	once	-
TGTGCCAGCAGCTTGGAAAACAGGGGGTGGAACACTGAAGCTTTCTTT	CASSLENRGWNTEAFF	TRBV5-5	TRBJ1-1	few	TRBD1
TGCGCCAGCAGCCGTCCGACTGGGGGGAGCACTGAAGCTTTCTTT	CASSRPTGGSTEAFF	TRBV5-1	TRBJ1-1	many	-
TGCGCCAGCAGTGCCCCCGAGGGGGAGTATGGCTACACCTTC	CASSAPEGEYGYTF	TRBV10-2	TRBJ1-2	-	-
TGCGCCAGCAGCCAAGATAACGAACTAGTGGGAGCGCGCGAGCAGTACTTC	CASSQDNELVGAREQYF	TRBV4-3	TRBJ2-7	-	-
TGTGCCAGCAGAACCTTGGAGCAGGGTGGCCACGAGCAGTACTTC	CASRTLEQGGHEQYF	TRBV6-5	TRBJ2-7	-	-
TGTGCCAGCAGTTTGGCGGGAGGGCTCCACGAGCAGTACTTC	CASSLAGGLHEQYF	TRBV27	TRBJ2-7	-	TRBD2
TGTGCCAGCAGCTTGTTGTTACAGGGTGGCTACACCTTC	CASSLLLQGGYTF	TRBV5-6	TRBJ1-2	-	-
TGTGCCAGCAGCGTAGAACTTCAGGGGGACGGGGAGCTGTTTTTT	CASSVELQGDGELFF	TRBV9	TRBJ2-2	-	TRBD1
TGTGCCAGCAGCCCCCGGGACAGGGGCCACGAGCAGTACTTC	CASSPRDRGHEQYF	TRBV7-2	TRBJ2-7	few	TRBD1
TGTGCCACCAGCAGAGACAAGACCTATAGCGGGAGGGTTAGCTCCTACGAGCAGTACTTC	CATSRDKTYSGRVSSYEQYF	TRBV15	TRBJ2-7	-	TRBD2
TGTGCCAGCAGCTTAGCCGGCAGGGTGAACACTGAAGCTTTCTTT	CASSLAGRVNTEAFF	TRBV11-1	TRBJ1-1	-	-
TGCAGCGTTGAAGATGACAGGGGGAGGAACACTGAAGCTTTCTTT	CSVEDDRGRNTEAFF	TRBV29-1	TRBJ1-1	-	TRBD1
TGTGCCAGCAGCTTAGAGGCTAGCGGGGCCTACGAGCAGTACTTC	CASSLEASGAYEQYF	TRBV7-8	TRBJ2-7	-	TRBD2
TGTGCCAGCAGCTTACCCCCGGGACTAGCGGGTCACGAGCAGTACTTC	CASSLPPGLAGHEQYF	TRBV5-6	TRBJ2-7	few	TRBD2
TGTGCCAGCAGTCGTCCCACAGGGTTAACGACTAATGAAAAACTGTTTTTT	CASSRPTGLTTNEKLFF	TRBV28	TRBJ1-4	-	-
TGTGCCAGCAGCCAAGATACGGGGAGCAATCAGCCCCAGCATTTT	CASSQDTGSNQPQHF	TRBV4-2	TRBJ1-5	few	-
TGTGCCACCAGCAGAGGTGGGACAGGGTCACACGAGCAGTACTTC	CATSRGGTGSHEQYF	TRBV15	TRBJ2-7	once	TRBD1
TGTGCCAGCAGCTTGATCGGGGGAAACACTGAAGCTTTCTTT	CASSLIGGNTEAFF	TRBV5-4	TRBJ1-1	few	-
TGTGCCAGCAGAGTAGCGGGAGGGTCGGGCCCCGAGCAGTACTTC	CASRVAGGSGPEQYF	TRBV28	TRBJ2-7	-	TRBD2
TGCGCCAGCAGGTCGACGGGGGGTCCGTCTTCCCAGTACTTC	CASRSTGGPSSQYF	TRBV5-1	TRBJ2-5	-	TRBD2
TGTGCCAGCAGCCTACAGGGGCCGAGCTATGGCTACACCTTC	CASSLQGPSYGYTF	TRBV2	TRBJ1-2	-	TRBD1
TGTGCCAGCAGCGGGGAGGACTATAATTCACCCCTCCACTTT	CASSGEDYNSPLHF	TRBV7-2	TRBJ1-6	-	-
TGTGCCAGCATCACGGGGGATGCGAGCACTGAAGCTTTCTTT	CASITGDASTEAFF	TRBV6-1	TRBJ1-1	-	-
TGTGCCAGCAGCTCCGGTCGGGAATCCTACGAGCAGTACTTC	CASSSGRESYEQYF	TRBV7-6	TRBJ2-7	-	-